Listed below are T cell receptor beta chains from one sample, sequenced in a study of CD8+CD57+ T cells in acquired aplastic anemia. One entry per CDR3 protein, called by TCRdb with MiXCR from the reads. Among 200,000 to 250,000 distinct CDR3 sequences, about half were seen once, and the ten largest hold about 20%. The sample taken for sequencing was sorted CD4+, CD8+, or CD8+CD57+ T cells (not recorded which) from PBMCs. All receptors derive from a human donor with aplastic anemia. The CDR3 runs from the conserved cysteine through the conserved F or W. Each record gives: V gene, clone size, CDR3 protein. For some rows the clone size is stated as once, few or many, or as a class when expanded; others skip it.

TRBV2 | NA | CASRETSARGAGELFF
TRBV2 | NA | CASSGDRERRNF
TRBV12-2 | NA | CASRLGPQYQPQHF
TRBV6-1 | many | CASGGDRAYEQYF
TRBV5-1 | NA | CASRGRRGNQPQHF
TRBV25-1 | NA | CASSVSTPSYEQYF
TRBV2 | NA | CASMLASGELFF
TRBV3-1 | many | CASSQGGGNYGYTF
TRBV12-3/TRBV12-4 | NA | CASSLLRGANPYEQYF
TRBV5-6 | NA | CASSTRQSQETQYF
TRBV19 | NA | CASSSGHPSSSYNSPLHF
TRBV5-1 | many | CASSAELNTEAFF
TRBV7-2 | many | CASSLQGGRGGEQYF
TRBV19 | NA | CASSTTGVGTEAFF
TRBV25-1 | NA | CASSETGQGGSPLHF
TRBV25-1 | few | CASRGSGGALHTQYF
TRBV25-1 | NA | CASSELSGSRDTQYF
TRBV7-2 | NA | CASSTFPRGGLGETQYF
TRBV7-3 | NA | CASSLTGQGAAQYF
TRBV7-2 | NA | CASSLVQLYEQYF
TRBV7-2 | NA | CASSWSRVRSEQYF
TRBV7-4 | NA | CASSPRTGPNEKLFF
TRBV2 | many | CASRADRGHSPLHF
TRBV6-6 | many | CASILDNPGEQYF
TRBV5-1 | NA | CASSLVQLTDTQYF
TRBV19 | NA | CASSQQGAEYEQYF
TRBV2 | once | CASSPGQDTEAFF
TRBV3-1 | many | CASSQEWLSGSPLHF
TRBV7-9 | NA | CASRETGGNEKLFF
TRBV15 | NA | CATSREVGDGPYEQYF
TRBV19 | many | CASSPGYRGRRDEQYF
TRBV6-7 | few | CASSYPKSLAGILDTQYF
TRBV4-2 | NA | CASSLASETYEQYF
TRBV29-1 | NA | CSVEVTGGGETQYF
TRBV7-3 | many | CASSLQGQNTGELFF
TRBV20-1 | once | CSAQDSVSFLNTEAFF
TRBV7-9 | NA | CASSLTSGIVNEQFF
TRBV20-1 | NA | CSGIEGRGGNQPQHF
TRBV7-9 | many | CASSRQTVIQETQYF
TRBV5-6 | many | CASSRWGLAGALQETQYF
TRBV20-1 | NA | CSADEDRGSLYF
TRBV14 | few | CASSQDPSGGVDTQYF
TRBV20-1 | NA | CSARRPLRAANTEAFF
TRBV18 | few | CASSPKESNTGELFF
TRBV7-9 | NA | CASSLAVAGEQFF
TRBV7-8 | NA | CASSLAPGSNQPQHF
TRBV10-3 | NA | CAISESQEHNEQLF
TRBV19 | NA | CASSGTYGYTF
TRBV5-1 | many | CASSLAEVSGYGYTF
TRBV3-1 | many | CASSLRGEKLFF